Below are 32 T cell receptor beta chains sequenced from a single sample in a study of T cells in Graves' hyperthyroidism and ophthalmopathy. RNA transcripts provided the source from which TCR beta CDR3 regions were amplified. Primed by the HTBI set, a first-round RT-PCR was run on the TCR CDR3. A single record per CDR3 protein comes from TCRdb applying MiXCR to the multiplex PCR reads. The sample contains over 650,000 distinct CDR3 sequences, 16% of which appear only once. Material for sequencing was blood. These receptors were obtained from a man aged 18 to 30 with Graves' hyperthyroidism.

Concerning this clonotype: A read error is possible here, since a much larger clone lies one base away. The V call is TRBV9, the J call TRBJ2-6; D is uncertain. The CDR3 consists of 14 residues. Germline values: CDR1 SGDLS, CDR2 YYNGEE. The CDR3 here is CANSPTLGANVLTF. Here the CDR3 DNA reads TGTGCCAACAGCCCAACCCTTGGGGCCAACGTCCTGACTTTC.

The DNA for the CDR3 is TGCAGCGTCGTAATAGTTTTAAACAATGAGCAGTTCTTC. Translating it yields CSVVIVLNNEQFF. This chain connects TRBV29-1 to TRBJ2-1; D ambiguous. V gave up 6 bases and J gave up 5 bases, with 14 bases separating them. Germline values: CDR1 SQVTM, CDR2 ANQGSEA. This CDR3 contains 13 residues.

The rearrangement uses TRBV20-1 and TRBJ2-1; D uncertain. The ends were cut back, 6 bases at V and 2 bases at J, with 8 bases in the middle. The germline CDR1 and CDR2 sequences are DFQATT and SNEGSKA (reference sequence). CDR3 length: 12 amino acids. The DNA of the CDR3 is TGCAGTGCCCCCCCTCCCTACAATGAGCAGTTCTTC. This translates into CSAPPPYNEQFF.

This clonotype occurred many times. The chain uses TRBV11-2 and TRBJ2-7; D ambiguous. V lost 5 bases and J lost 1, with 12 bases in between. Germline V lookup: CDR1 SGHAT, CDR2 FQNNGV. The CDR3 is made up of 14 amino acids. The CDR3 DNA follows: TGTGCCAGCAGCCCACCCCCCTGGTCCTACGAGCAGTACTTC. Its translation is CASSPPPWSYEQYF.

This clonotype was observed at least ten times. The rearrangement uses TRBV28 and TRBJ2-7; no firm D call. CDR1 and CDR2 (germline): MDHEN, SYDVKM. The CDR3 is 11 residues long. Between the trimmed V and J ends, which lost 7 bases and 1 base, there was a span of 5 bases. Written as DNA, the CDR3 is TGTGCCAGCAAGAGATCCTACGAGCAGTACTTC. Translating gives CASKRSYEQYF.

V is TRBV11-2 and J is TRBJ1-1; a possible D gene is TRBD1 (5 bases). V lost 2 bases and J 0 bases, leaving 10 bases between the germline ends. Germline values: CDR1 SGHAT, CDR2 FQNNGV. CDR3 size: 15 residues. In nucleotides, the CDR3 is TGTGCCAGCAGCTTATCGGGACGTCTGAACACTGAAGCTTTCTTT. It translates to CASSLSGRLNTEAFF.

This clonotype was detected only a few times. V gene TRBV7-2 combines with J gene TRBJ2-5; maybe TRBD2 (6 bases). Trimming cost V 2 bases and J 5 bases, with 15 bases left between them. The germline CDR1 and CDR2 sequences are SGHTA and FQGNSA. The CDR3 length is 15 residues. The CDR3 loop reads CASSLPGLFRETQYF. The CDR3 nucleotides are TGTGCCAGCAGCTTACCGGGACTCTTCAGGGAGACCCAGTACTTC.

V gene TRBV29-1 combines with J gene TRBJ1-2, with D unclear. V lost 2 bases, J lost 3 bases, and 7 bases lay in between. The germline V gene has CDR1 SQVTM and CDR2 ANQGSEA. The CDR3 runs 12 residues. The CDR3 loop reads CSVESRDYGYTF. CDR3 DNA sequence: TGCAGCGTTGAAAGCCGGGACTATGGCTACACCTTC.

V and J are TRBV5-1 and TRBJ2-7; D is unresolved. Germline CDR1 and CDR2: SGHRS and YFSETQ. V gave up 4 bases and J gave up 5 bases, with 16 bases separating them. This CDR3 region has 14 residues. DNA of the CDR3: TGCGCCAGCAGCCGGCTTAGAGCTGGGAACGAGCAGTACTTC. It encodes CASSRLRAGNEQYF.

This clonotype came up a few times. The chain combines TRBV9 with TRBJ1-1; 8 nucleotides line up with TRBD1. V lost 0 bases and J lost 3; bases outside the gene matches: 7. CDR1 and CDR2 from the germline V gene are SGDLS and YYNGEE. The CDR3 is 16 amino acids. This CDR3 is CASSVGAGGTYTEAFF. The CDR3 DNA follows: TGTGCCAGCAGCGTAGGGGCAGGGGGCACGTACACTGAAGCTTTCTTT.

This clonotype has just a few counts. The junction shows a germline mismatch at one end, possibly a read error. This CDR3 is CASSSSAASFEQYF. In DNA form, the CDR3 reads TGTGCCAGCAGCTCTTCGGCGGCCTCCTTCGAGCAGTACTTC. The gene calls are TRBV7-6 and TRBJ2-7; D is unresolved. This CDR3 comprises 14 residues. Looked up from germline, CDR1 is SGHVS and CDR2 is FNYEAQ.

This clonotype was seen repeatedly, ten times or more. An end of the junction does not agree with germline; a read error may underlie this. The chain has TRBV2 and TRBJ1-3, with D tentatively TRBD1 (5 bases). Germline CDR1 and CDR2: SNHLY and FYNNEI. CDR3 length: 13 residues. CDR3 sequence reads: CASSTTVWKHEDF. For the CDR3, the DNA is TGTGCCAGCAGCACGACAGTCTGGAAACATGAGGATTTT. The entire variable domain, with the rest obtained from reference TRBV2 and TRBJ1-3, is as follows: EPEVTQTPSHQVTQMGQEVILRCVPISNHLYFYWYRQILGQKVEFLVSFYNNEISEKSEIFDDQFSVERPDGSNFTLKIRSTKLEDSAMYFCASSTTVWKHEDFGEGSWLTVV.

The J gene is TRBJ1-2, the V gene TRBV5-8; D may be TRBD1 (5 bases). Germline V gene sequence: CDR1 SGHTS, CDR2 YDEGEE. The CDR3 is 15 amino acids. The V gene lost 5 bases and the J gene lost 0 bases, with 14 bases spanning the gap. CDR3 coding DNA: TGTGCCAGCAGTCCTACGGGGCAAGCTAACTATGGCTACACCTTC. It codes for CASSPTGQANYGYTF.

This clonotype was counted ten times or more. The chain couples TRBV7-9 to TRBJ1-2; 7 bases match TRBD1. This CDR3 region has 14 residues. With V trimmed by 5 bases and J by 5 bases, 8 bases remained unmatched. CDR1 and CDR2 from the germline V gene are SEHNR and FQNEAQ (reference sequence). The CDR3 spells CASSTPGQSYGYTF. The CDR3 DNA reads TGTGCCAGCAGCACACCGGGACAGTCGTATGGCTACACCTTC.

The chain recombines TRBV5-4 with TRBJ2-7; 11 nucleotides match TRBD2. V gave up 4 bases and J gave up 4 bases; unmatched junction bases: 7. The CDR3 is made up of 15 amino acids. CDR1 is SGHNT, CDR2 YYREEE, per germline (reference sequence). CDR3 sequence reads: CASSPGGLAAYEQYF. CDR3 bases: TGTGCCAGCAGCCCTGGGGGACTAGCGGCGTACGAGCAGTACTTC.

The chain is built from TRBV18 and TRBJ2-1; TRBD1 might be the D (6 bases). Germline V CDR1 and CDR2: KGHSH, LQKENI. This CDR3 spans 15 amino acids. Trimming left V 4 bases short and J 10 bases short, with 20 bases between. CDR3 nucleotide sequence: TGTGCCAGCTCACTCATTACAGGGTCACGGAGAGAGCAGTTCTTC. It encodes CASSLITGSRREQFF.

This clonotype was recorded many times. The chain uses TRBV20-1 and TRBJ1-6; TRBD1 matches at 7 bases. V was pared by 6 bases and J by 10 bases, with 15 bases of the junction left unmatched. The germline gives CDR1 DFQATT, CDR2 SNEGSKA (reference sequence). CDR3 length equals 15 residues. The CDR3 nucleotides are TGCAGTGCAAGACCGGAGGGGGCGAGGGGATCACCCCTCCACTTT. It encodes CSARPEGARGSPLHF.

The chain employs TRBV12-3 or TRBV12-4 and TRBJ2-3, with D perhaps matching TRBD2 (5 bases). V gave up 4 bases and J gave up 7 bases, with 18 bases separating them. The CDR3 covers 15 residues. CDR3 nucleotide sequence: TGTGCCAGCAGTTCTTGGACTGGCGGTGTCTATACGCAGTATTTT. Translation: CASSSWTGGVYTQYF.

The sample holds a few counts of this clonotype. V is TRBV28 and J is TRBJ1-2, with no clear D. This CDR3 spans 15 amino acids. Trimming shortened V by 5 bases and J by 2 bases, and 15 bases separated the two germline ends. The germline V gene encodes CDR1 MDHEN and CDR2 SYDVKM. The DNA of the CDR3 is TGTGCCAGCAGTCCCCCCCCCCCGAGGAACTATGGCTACACCTTC. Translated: CASSPPPPRNYGYTF.

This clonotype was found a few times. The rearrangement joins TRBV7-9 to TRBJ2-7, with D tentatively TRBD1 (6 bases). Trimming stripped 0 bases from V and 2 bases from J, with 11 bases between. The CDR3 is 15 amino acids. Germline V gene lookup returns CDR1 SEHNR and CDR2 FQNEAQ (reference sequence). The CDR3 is CASSLARGPTYEQYF. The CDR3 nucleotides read TGTGCCAGCAGCTTAGCCAGGGGCCCCACCTACGAGCAGTACTTC.

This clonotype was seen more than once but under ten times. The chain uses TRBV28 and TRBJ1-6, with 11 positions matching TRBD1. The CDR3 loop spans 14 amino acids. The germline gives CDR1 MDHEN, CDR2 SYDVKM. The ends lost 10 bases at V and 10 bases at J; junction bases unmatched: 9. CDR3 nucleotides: TGTGCCATCAGACAGGGACAGGGGGGATCACCCCTCCACTTT. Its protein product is CAIRQGQGGSPLHF.

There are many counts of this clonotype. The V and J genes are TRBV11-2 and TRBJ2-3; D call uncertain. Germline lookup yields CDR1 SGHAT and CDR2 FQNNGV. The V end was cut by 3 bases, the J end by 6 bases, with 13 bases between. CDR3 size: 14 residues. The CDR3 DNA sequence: TGTGCCAGCAGCTTCCGTGTCCCCCTGGATACGCAGTATTTT. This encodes CASSFRVPLDTQYF. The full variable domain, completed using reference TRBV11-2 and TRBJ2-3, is EAGVAQSPRYKIIEKRQSVAFWCNPISGHATLYWYQQILGQGPKLLIQFQNNGVVDDSQLPKDRFSAERLKGVDSTLKIQPAKLEDSAVYLCASSFRVPLDTQYFGPGTRLTVL.

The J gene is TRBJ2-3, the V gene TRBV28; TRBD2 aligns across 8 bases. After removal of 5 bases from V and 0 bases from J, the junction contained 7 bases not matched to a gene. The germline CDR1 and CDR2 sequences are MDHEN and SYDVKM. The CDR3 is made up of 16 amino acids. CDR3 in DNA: TGTGCCAGCAGTAGCTCGACTAGCGCTAGCACAGATACGCAGTATTTT. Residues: CASSSSTSASTDTQYF.

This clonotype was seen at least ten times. This CDR3 is CASSAGLAGNSYEQYF. As DNA, the CDR3 is TGTGCCAGCAGCGCGGGACTAGCGGGTAACTCCTACGAGCAGTACTTC. V is TRBV12-3 or TRBV12-4 and J is TRBJ2-7; 12 nucleotides match TRBD2. The CDR3 consists of 16 residues. J gave up 0 bases and V 6 bases, and 6 bases lay outside the gene matches.

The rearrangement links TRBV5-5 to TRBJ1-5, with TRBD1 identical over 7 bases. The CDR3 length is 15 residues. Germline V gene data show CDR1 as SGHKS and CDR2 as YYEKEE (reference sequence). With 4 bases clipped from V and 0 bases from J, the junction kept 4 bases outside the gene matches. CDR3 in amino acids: CASSRTGFSNQPQHF. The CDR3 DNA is TGTGCCAGCAGCCGGACAGGTTTTAGCAATCAGCCCCAGCATTTT.

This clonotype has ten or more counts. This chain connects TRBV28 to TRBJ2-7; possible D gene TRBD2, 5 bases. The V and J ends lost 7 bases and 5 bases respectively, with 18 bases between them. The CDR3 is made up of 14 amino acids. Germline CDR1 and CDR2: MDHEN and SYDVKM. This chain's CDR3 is CASTVGIGSNEQYF. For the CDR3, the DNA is TGTGCCAGCACCGTTGGGATAGGGAGTAACGAGCAGTACTTC.

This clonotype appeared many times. CDR3 sequence reads: CSARDHQGKLYGYTF. For the CDR3, the DNA is TGCAGTGCTAGAGATCACCAGGGAAAACTCTATGGCTACACCTTC. The chain is built from TRBV20-1 and TRBJ1-2, with D possibly being TRBD1 (5 bases). CDR1 is DFQATT and CDR2 is SNEGSKA in the germline V gene (reference sequence). This CDR3 spans 15 amino acids. The V and J ends lost 0 bases and 4 bases respectively, with 15 bases between them.

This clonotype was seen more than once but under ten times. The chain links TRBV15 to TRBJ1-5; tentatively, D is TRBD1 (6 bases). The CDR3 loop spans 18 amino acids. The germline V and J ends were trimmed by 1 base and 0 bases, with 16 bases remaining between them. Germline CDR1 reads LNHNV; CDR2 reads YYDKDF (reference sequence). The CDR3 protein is CATSRGRGQFYSNQPQHF. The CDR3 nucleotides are TGTGCCACCAGCAGAGGCCGGGGGCAGTTTTATAGCAATCAGCCCCAGCATTTT. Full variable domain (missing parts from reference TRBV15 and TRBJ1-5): DAMVIQNPRYQVTQFGKPVTLSCSQTLNHNVMYWYQQKSSQAPKLLFHYYDKDFNNEADTPDNFQSRRPNTSFCFLDIRSPGLGDTAMYLCATSRGRGQFYSNQPQHFGDGTRLSIL.

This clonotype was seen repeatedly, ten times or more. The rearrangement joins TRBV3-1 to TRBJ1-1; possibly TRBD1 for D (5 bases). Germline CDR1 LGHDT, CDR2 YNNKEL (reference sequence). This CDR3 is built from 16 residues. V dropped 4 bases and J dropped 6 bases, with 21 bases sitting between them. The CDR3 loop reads CASSLTGEEAVPEAFF. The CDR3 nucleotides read TGTGCCAGCAGCCTAACAGGAGAGGAGGCTGTCCCTGAAGCTTTCTTT.

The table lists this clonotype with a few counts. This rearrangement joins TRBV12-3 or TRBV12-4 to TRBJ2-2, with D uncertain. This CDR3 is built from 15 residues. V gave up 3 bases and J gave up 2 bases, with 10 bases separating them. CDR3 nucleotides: TGTGCCAGCAGTTTCACGGATGACAACACCGGGGAGCTGTTTTTT. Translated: CASSFTDDNTGELFF.

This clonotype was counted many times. CDR3 sequence: CATRDTKNTGELFF. The DNA for the CDR3 is TGTGCCACCCGGGACACCAAAAACACCGGGGAGCTGTTTTTT. The V and J genes are TRBV28 and TRBJ2-2; D is possibly TRBD1 (6 bases). Germline loops: CDR1 MDHEN, CDR2 SYDVKM. CDR3 length: 14 amino acids. Trimming cost V 10 bases and J 2 bases, with 14 bases left between them.

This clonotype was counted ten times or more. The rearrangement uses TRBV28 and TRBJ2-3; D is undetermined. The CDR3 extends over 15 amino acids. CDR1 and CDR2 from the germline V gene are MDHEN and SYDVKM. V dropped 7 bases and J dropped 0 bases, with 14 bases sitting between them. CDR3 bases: TGTGCCAGCACGCTGGGGATAACTAGCACAGATACGCAGTATTTT. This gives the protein CASTLGITSTDTQYF.